This is a list of T cell receptor beta chains from one sample in a study of T-cell memory formation after mild COVID-19. Via MiXCR, TCRdb re-called the 5' RACE reads, giving one row per CDR3 protein. Of a few hundred thousand distinct CDR3 sequences in the sample, about 17% were seen once. The sequenced sample consisted of PBMCs or a T cell subset sorted from them (not recorded which). The receptors were gathered from a man younger than 35 who had mild COVID-19 (a few samples of this study predate the infection). Cell type and time point are not known. CDR3s include the opening cysteine and the closing phenylalanine or tryptophan. D genes are given only for firm matches. The listing skips clone size in some rows; elsewhere it reads once, few, many or a size class.

j_call: TRBJ1-1; d_call: -; v_call: TRBV5-5; clone_size: many; cdr3_aa: CASSPGPPGGTEAFF; cdr3_nt: TGTGCCAGCAGCCCTGGCCCTCCGGGTGGCACTGAAGCTTTCTTT
j_call: TRBJ1-1; d_call: TRBD1; v_call: TRBV5-1; clone_size: -; cdr3_aa: CASSNSQGATEAFF; cdr3_nt: TGCGCCAGCAGTAACTCTCAGGGGGCGACTGAAGCTTTCTTT
j_call: TRBJ1-5; d_call: -; v_call: TRBV5-6; clone_size: -; cdr3_aa: CASSLWVFPQPQHF; cdr3_nt: TGTGCCAGCAGCCTGTGGGTTTTCCCTCAGCCCCAGCATTTT
j_call: TRBJ2-1; d_call: -; v_call: TRBV6-1; clone_size: few; cdr3_aa: CASSGGNSGRSSYNEQFF; cdr3_nt: TGTGCCAGCAGTGGGGGAAACTCTGGGAGGAGCTCCTACAATGAGCAGTTCTTC
j_call: TRBJ2-1; d_call: TRBD2; v_call: TRBV12-3/TRBV12-4; clone_size: -; cdr3_aa: CASSRSGGAENEQFF; cdr3_nt: TGTGCCAGCAGCCGTAGCGGGGGGGCCGAGAATGAGCAGTTCTTC
j_call: TRBJ2-5; d_call: -; v_call: TRBV3-1; clone_size: few; cdr3_aa: CASSPRRHRETQYF; cdr3_nt: TGTGCCAGCAGCCCTCGTAGGCACCGGGAGACCCAGTACTTC
j_call: TRBJ1-1; d_call: -; v_call: TRBV5-1; clone_size: few; cdr3_aa: CASSLAGWGTEAFF; cdr3_nt: TGCGCCAGCAGCTTGGCAGGCTGGGGCACTGAAGCTTTCTTT
j_call: TRBJ2-7; d_call: -; v_call: TRBV6-2/TRBV6-3; clone_size: few; cdr3_aa: CASSYSPYEQYF; cdr3_nt: TGTGCCAGCAGTTACTCGCCCTACGAGCAGTACTTC
j_call: TRBJ1-1; d_call: TRBD1; v_call: TRBV4-3; clone_size: few; cdr3_aa: CASSQYRGNTEAFF; cdr3_nt: TGCGCCAGCAGCCAATACAGGGGGAACACTGAAGCTTTCTTT
j_call: TRBJ1-2; d_call: -; v_call: TRBV12-3/TRBV12-4; clone_size: few; cdr3_aa: CASVGVYGYTF; cdr3_nt: TGTGCCAGCGTCGGGGTCTATGGCTACACCTTC
j_call: TRBJ2-1; d_call: -; v_call: TRBV4-3; clone_size: -; cdr3_aa: CASSQVYDSPPGNEQFF; cdr3_nt: TGCGCCAGCAGCCAAGTATACGACAGCCCTCCTGGGAATGAGCAGTTCTTC
j_call: TRBJ2-1; d_call: TRBD1; v_call: TRBV24-1; clone_size: -; cdr3_aa: CATSDPGGARNEQFF; cdr3_nt: TGTGCCACCAGTGATCCAGGGGGCGCCCGTAATGAGCAGTTCTTC
j_call: TRBJ2-3; d_call: -; v_call: TRBV6-2/TRBV6-3; clone_size: -; cdr3_aa: CASSGMQGLEPTDTQYF; cdr3_nt: TGTGCCAGCAGTGGGATGCAGGGGCTCGAACCCACAGATACGCAGTATTTT
j_call: TRBJ2-3; d_call: -; v_call: TRBV6-6; clone_size: many; cdr3_aa: CASSQVGLGSDTQYF; cdr3_nt: TGTGCCAGCAGCCAAGTCGGGCTGGGCTCAGATACGCAGTATTTT
j_call: TRBJ2-7; d_call: -; v_call: TRBV29-1; clone_size: -; cdr3_aa: CSVQQGSEQYF; cdr3_nt: TGCAGCGTACAACAGGGCTCCGAGCAGTACTTC
j_call: TRBJ2-2; d_call: -; v_call: TRBV12-3/TRBV12-4; clone_size: few; cdr3_aa: CASSLEDKNTGELFF; cdr3_nt: TGTGCCAGCAGTTTGGAGGACAAGAACACCGGGGAGCTGTTTTTT
j_call: TRBJ2-5; d_call: TRBD2; v_call: TRBV27; clone_size: -; cdr3_aa: CASRRASGQETQYF; cdr3_nt: TGTGCCAGCAGGAGGGCTAGCGGACAAGAGACCCAGTACTTC
j_call: TRBJ2-3; d_call: -; v_call: TRBV5-5; clone_size: few; cdr3_aa: CASRPPGHEITDTQYF; cdr3_nt: TGTGCCAGCAGACCACCGGGACATGAAATCACAGATACGCAGTATTTT
j_call: TRBJ1-4; d_call: -; v_call: TRBV6-1; clone_size: -; cdr3_aa: CASAVQGRTTNEKLFF; cdr3_nt: TGTGCCAGCGCGGTACAGGGTCGAACAACTAATGAAAAACTGTTTTTT
j_call: TRBJ2-1; d_call: TRBD1; v_call: TRBV9; clone_size: -; cdr3_aa: CASSAGGGGQGHNEQFF; cdr3_nt: TGTGCCAGCAGCGCCGGTGGCGGGGGACAGGGCCACAATGAGCAGTTCTTC
j_call: TRBJ2-5; d_call: -; v_call: TRBV12-3/TRBV12-4; clone_size: -; cdr3_aa: CASSLGEQSETQYF; cdr3_nt: TGTGCCAGCAGTTTAGGTGAACAGAGCGAGACCCAGTACTTC
j_call: TRBJ2-5; d_call: -; v_call: TRBV20-1; clone_size: many; cdr3_aa: CSAGASGAETQYF; cdr3_nt: TGCAGTGCGGGGGCTAGTGGGGCCGAGACCCAGTACTTC
j_call: TRBJ2-2; d_call: -; v_call: TRBV4-1; clone_size: few; cdr3_aa: CASSQDEGGELFF; cdr3_nt: TGCGCCAGCAGCCAAGATGAAGGCGGGGAGCTGTTTTTT
j_call: TRBJ2-5; d_call: TRBD2; v_call: TRBV7-2; clone_size: few; cdr3_aa: CASSTRLAGGYQETQYF; cdr3_nt: TGTGCCAGCAGCACACGACTAGCGGGGGGGTACCAAGAGACCCAGTACTTC
j_call: TRBJ1-1; d_call: -; v_call: TRBV7-2; clone_size: many; cdr3_aa: CASSFSVNTEAFF; cdr3_nt: TGTGCCAGCAGTTTTTCGGTGAACACTGAAGCTTTCTTT
j_call: TRBJ2-1; d_call: -; v_call: TRBV10-3; clone_size: many; cdr3_aa: CAISETGVEQFF; cdr3_nt: TGTGCCATCAGTGAGACCGGGGTTGAGCAGTTCTTC
j_call: TRBJ2-3; d_call: -; v_call: TRBV2; clone_size: -; cdr3_aa: CARSTGRVLDTQYF; cdr3_nt: TGTGCCAGAAGCACAGGGCGAGTACTAGATACGCAGTATTTT
j_call: TRBJ1-2; d_call: TRBD1; v_call: TRBV6-5; clone_size: few; cdr3_aa: CASSLGGGYGYTF; cdr3_nt: TGTGCCAGCAGCCTAGGGGGCGGCTATGGCTACACCTTC
j_call: TRBJ2-5; d_call: -; v_call: TRBV18; clone_size: -; cdr3_aa: CASSPPPGTETQYF; cdr3_nt: TGTGCCAGCTCACCACCACCAGGGACAGAGACCCAGTACTTC
j_call: TRBJ2-5; d_call: -; v_call: TRBV20-1; clone_size: -; cdr3_aa: CSASGGLLQETQYF; cdr3_nt: TGCAGTGCTAGTGGCGGACTGTTACAAGAGACCCAGTACTTC
j_call: TRBJ2-7; d_call: TRBD2; v_call: TRBV5-1; clone_size: many; cdr3_aa: CASSRTSGSYEQYF; cdr3_nt: TGCGCCAGCAGCCGGACTAGCGGGAGCTACGAGCAGTACTTC
j_call: TRBJ1-1; d_call: -; v_call: TRBV6-1; clone_size: few; cdr3_aa: CASPGALIDEAFF; cdr3_nt: TGTGCCAGCCCTGGGGCTCTCATCGACGAAGCTTTCTTT
j_call: TRBJ2-6; d_call: -; v_call: TRBV28; clone_size: -; cdr3_aa: CASSFVEGAGSSGANVLTF; cdr3_nt: TGTGCCAGCAGTTTTGTGGAGGGGGCAGGGAGCTCTGGGGCCAACGTCCTGACTTTC
j_call: TRBJ2-5; d_call: -; v_call: TRBV18; clone_size: -; cdr3_aa: CASSPGSAVTQYF; cdr3_nt: TGTGCCAGCTCTCCGGGGTCGGCGGTGACCCAGTACTTC
j_call: TRBJ2-5; d_call: -; v_call: TRBV5-1; clone_size: few; cdr3_aa: CASSRGPYLQETQYF; cdr3_nt: TGCGCCAGCAGCAGAGGGCCCTATCTTCAAGAGACCCAGTACTTC
j_call: TRBJ1-2; d_call: -; v_call: TRBV9; clone_size: -; cdr3_aa: CASSFTAGTVPVHGYTF; cdr3_nt: TGTGCCAGCAGCTTCACGGCAGGGACGGTTCCGGTGCATGGCTACACCTTC
j_call: TRBJ2-1; d_call: TRBD2; v_call: TRBV4-1; clone_size: -; cdr3_aa: CASSQDGLAGGPDEQFF; cdr3_nt: TGCGCCAGCAGCCAAGATGGACTAGCGGGGGGGCCCGATGAGCAGTTCTTC
j_call: TRBJ2-5; d_call: -; v_call: TRBV5-1; clone_size: -; cdr3_aa: CASSPGSRETQYF; cdr3_nt: TGCGCCAGCAGCCCAGGCTCCCGGGAGACCCAGTACTTC
j_call: TRBJ2-1; d_call: TRBD2; v_call: TRBV5-5; clone_size: -; cdr3_aa: CASSSTSGGNEQFF; cdr3_nt: TGTGCCAGCAGCTCTACTAGCGGGGGGAATGAGCAGTTCTTC
j_call: TRBJ2-7; d_call: -; v_call: TRBV6-5; clone_size: -; cdr3_aa: CASSQGGISSYEQYF; cdr3_nt: TGTGCCAGCAGCCAGGGGGGCATTTCATCCTACGAGCAGTACTTC
j_call: TRBJ2-1; d_call: TRBD1; v_call: TRBV5-5; clone_size: -; cdr3_aa: CASTGTAYNEQFF; cdr3_nt: TGTGCCAGCACCGGGACAGCCTACAATGAGCAGTTCTTC
j_call: TRBJ1-2; d_call: -; v_call: TRBV28; clone_size: -; cdr3_aa: CASSFLIYGYTF; cdr3_nt: TGTGCCAGCAGTTTTTTGATCTATGGCTACACCTTC
j_call: TRBJ2-1; d_call: TRBD2; v_call: TRBV4-3; clone_size: few; cdr3_aa: CASSHRTSGGDEQFF; cdr3_nt: TGCGCCAGCAGCCACCGGACTAGCGGGGGCGATGAGCAGTTCTTC
j_call: TRBJ2-3; d_call: -; v_call: TRBV12-3/TRBV12-4; clone_size: few; cdr3_aa: CASNGWGWTDTQYF; cdr3_nt: TGTGCCAGCAATGGATGGGGGTGGACAGATACGCAGTATTTT
j_call: TRBJ2-2; d_call: -; v_call: TRBV2; clone_size: -; cdr3_aa: CASSERGNTGELFF; cdr3_nt: TGTGCCAGCAGTGAAAGGGGGAACACCGGGGAGCTGTTTTTT